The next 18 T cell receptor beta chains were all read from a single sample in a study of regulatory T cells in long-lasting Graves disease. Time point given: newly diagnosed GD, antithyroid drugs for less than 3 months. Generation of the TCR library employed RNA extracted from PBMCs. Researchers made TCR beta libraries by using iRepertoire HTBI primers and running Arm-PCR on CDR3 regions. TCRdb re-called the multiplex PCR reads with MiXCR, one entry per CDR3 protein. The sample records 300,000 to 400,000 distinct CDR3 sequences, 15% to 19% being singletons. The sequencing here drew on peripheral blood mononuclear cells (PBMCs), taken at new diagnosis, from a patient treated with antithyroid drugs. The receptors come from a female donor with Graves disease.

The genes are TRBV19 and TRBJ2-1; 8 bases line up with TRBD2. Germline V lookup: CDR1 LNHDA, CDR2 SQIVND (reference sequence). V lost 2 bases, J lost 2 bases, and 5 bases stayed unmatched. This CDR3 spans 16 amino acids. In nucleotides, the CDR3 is TGTGCCAGTAGTATACTAGCGGGTCCAGCCTACAATGAGCAGTTCTTC. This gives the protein CASSILAGPAYNEQFF.

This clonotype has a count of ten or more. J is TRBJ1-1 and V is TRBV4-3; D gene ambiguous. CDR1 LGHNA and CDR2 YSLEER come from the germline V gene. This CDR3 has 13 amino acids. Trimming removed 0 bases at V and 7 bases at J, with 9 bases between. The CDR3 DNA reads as TGCGCCAGCAGCCAAGACTCAGTCAGTGAAGCTTTCTTT. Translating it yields CASSQDSVSEAFF.

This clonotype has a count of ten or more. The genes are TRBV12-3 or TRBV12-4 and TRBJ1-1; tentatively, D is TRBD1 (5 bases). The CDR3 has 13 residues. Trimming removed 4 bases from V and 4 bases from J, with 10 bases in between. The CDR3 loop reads CASSSQEITEAFF. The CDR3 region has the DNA TGTGCCAGCAGTTCACAGGAAATCACTGAAGCTTTCTTT.

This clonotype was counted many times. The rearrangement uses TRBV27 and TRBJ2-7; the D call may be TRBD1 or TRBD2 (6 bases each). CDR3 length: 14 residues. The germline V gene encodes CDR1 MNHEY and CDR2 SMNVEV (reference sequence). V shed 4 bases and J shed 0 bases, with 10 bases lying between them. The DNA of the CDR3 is TGTGCCAGCAGTTACGGGGGCTTCTCCTACGAGCAGTACTTC. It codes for CASSYGGFSYEQYF.

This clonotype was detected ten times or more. CDR3 region: CASLAASTDTQYF. In DNA form, the CDR3 reads TGTGCCTCACTAGCGGCTAGCACAGATACGCAGTATTTT. The chain couples TRBV12-3 or TRBV12-4 to TRBJ2-3, with 8 bases matching TRBD2. The CDR3 is made up of 13 amino acids. Losses at the gene ends were 11 bases for V and 0 bases for J; bases not matched to a gene: 4.

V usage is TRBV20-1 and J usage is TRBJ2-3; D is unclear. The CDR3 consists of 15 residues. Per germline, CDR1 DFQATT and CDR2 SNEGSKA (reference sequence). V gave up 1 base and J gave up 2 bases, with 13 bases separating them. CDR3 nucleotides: TGCAGTGCTAGAGGTCCCGACCTACACACAGATACGCAGTATTTT. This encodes CSARGPDLHTDTQYF.

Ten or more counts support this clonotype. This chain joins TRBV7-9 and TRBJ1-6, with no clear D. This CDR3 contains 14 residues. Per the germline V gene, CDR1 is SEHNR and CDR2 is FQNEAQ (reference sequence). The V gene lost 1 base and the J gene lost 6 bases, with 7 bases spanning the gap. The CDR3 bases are TGTGCCAGCAGCTTAGGCCCTATTAATTCACCCCTCCACTTT. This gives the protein CASSLGPINSPLHF. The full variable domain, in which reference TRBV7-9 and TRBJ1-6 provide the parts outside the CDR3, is DTGVSQNPRHKITKRGQNVTFRCDPISEHNRLYWYRQTLGQGPEFLTYFQNEAQLEKSRLLSDRFSAERPKGSFSTLEIQRTEQGDSAMYLCASSLGPINSPLHFGNGTRLTVT.

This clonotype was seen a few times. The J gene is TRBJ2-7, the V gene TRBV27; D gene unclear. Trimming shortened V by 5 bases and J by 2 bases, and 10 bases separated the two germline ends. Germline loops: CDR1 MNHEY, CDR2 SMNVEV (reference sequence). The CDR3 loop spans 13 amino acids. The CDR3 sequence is CASSATTAYEQYF. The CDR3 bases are TGTGCCAGCAGTGCTACAACAGCCTACGAGCAGTACTTC.

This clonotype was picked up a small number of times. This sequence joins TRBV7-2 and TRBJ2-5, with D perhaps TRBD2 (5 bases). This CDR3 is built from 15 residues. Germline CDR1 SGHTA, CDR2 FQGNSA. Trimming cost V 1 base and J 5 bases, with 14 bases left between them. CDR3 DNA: TGTGCCAGCAGCTTAGTGTGGTCGTCTAGCGAGACCCAGTACTTC. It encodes CASSLVWSSSETQYF.

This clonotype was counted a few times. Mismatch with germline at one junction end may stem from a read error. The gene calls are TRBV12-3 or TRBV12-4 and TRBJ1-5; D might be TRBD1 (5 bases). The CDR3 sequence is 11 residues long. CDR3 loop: CASSLKGLMRF. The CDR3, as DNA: TGTGCCAGCAGTTTGAAGGGACTGATGCGTTTT.

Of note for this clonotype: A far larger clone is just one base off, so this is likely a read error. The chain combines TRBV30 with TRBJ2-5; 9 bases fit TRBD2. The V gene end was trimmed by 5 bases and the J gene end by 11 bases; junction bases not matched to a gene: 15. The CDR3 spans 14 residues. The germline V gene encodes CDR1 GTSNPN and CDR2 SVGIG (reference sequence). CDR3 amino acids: CAWDTSGFYNEQYF. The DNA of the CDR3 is TGTGCCTGGGATACTAGCGGGTTTTACAATGAGCAGTACTTC. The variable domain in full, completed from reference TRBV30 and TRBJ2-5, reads SQTIHQWPATLVQPVGSPLSLECTVEGTSNPNLYWYRQAAGRGLQLLFYSVGIGQISSEVPQNLSASRPQDRQFILSSKKLLLSDSGFYLCAWDTSGFYNEQYFGPGTRLLVL.

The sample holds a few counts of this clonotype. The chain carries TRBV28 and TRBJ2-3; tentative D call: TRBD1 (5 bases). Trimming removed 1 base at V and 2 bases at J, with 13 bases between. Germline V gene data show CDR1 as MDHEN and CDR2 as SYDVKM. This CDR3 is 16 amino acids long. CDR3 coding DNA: TGTGCCAGCAGTTTATCCCCGGTGGGGCTCACAGATACGCAGTATTTT. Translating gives CASSLSPVGLTDTQYF.

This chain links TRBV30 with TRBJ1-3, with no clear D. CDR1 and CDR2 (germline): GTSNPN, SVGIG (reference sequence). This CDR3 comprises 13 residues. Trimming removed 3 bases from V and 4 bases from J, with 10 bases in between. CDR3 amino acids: CAWRADAGNTIYF. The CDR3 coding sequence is TGTGCCTGGAGAGCAGACGCGGGAAACACCATATATTTT. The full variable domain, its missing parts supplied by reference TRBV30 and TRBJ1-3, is SQTIHQWPATLVQPVGSPLSLECTVEGTSNPNLYWYRQAAGRGLQLLFYSVGIGQISSEVPQNLSASRPQDRQFILSSKKLLLSDSGFYLCAWRADAGNTIYFGEGSWLTVV.

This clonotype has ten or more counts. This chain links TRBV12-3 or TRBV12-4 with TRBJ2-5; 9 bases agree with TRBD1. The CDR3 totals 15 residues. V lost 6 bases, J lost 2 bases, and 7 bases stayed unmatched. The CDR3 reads CASRRATGGQETQYF. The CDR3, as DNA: TGTGCCAGCAGACGTGCGACAGGGGGTCAAGAGACCCAGTACTTC.

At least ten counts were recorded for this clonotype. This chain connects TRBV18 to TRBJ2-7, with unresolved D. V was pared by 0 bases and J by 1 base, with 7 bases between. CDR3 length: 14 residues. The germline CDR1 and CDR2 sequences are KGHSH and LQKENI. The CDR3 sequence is CASSPPPRSYEQYF. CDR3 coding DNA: TGTGCCAGCTCACCACCCCCCCGATCCTACGAGCAGTACTTC.

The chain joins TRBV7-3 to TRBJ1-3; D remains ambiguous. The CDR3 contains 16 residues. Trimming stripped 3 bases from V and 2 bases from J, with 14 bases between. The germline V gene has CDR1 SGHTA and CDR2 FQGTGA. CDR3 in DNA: TGTGCCAGCAGCTTTCAACGGCCCCGGGCTGGAAACACCATATATTTT. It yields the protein CASSFQRPRAGNTIYF.

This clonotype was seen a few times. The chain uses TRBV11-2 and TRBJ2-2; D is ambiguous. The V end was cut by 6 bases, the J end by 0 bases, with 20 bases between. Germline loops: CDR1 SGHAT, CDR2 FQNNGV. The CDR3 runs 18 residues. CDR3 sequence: CASRRGRLQQSNTGELFF. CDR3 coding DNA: TGTGCCAGCAGACGCGGACGGCTACAACAATCGAACACCGGGGAGCTGTTTTTT.

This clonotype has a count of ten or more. Here the CDR3 reads CASSPPGGGQYF. The CDR3 DNA follows: TGTGCCAGCAGTCCCCCAGGAGGGGGTCAGTACTTC. The rearrangement joins TRBV28 to TRBJ2-4; D tentatively reads TRBD1 or TRBD2 (6 bases each). From germline, CDR1 is MDHEN and CDR2 SYDVKM. Trimming removed 5 bases from V and 12 bases from J, with 14 bases in between. The CDR3 runs to 12 residues.